This T cell receptor beta chain stems from a study of T cell responses to AZD1222 COVID-19 vaccine. TCRdb's table, derived via immunoSEQ multiplex PCR, lists solely in-frame clones and lacks some. Altogether around 140,000 clones are present, about 91% being singletons, with the ten largest covering 1.5% to 2%. In this sample, this clone turned up once. Its antigen remains unknown. General study results and limits: The study reported that nearly half of spike-specific TCRs target unmutated variant regions. Repertoires were sampled only after the peak T cell response.

Trimming pared 1 base from V and 6 bases from J, leaving 9 bases between. The CDR3 is made up of 13 amino acids. Germline loops: CDR1 MNHNS, CDR2 SASEGT. Sequenced here: peripheral blood, sampled 28 days after the second AZD1222 dose. The sequence came from an adult who received the AZD1222 COVID-19 vaccine. The genes are TRBV6-1 and TRBJ1-2; perhaps TRBD1 as D (5 bases). This CDR3 reads CASSEEGGDGYTF. The CDR3 DNA is TGTGCCAGCAGTGAAGAAGGAGGGGATGGCTACACCTTC.